The next 21 T cell receptor beta chains were all read from a single sample in a study of radiation and T cells in renal cell carcinoma. The time point was: baseline pretreatment blood. The treatment: 15 Gy SBRT to primary tumor, nephrectomy 4 weeks later. Repertoires were generated with immunoSEQ multiplex PCR, while TCRdb's copy carries only in-frame clones and drops some. The table shows 140,000 or so clones, with more than 70% occurring only once. The sequenced sample was blood, obtained from a patient whose treatment included radiotherapy and nephrectomy. The receptors originated from a woman aged 45-65 years with renal cell carcinoma.

V is TRBV10-2 and J is TRBJ2-1; 9 bases line up with TRBD2. V gave up 6 bases and J gave up 3 bases; unmatched junction bases: 21. The germline V gene has CDR1 WSHSY and CDR2 SAAADI. This CDR3 contains 20 residues. The CDR3 is CASSPSARLAGANIYNEQFF. CDR3 nucleotides: TGCGCCAGCAGCCCCTCTGCTAGGTTAGCGGGGGCCAATATCTACAATGAGCAGTTCTTC.

This clone appeared a single time. The gene calls are TRBV15 and TRBJ2-1; D not resolved. Germline loops: CDR1 LNHNV, CDR2 YYDKDF (reference sequence). This CDR3 spans 14 amino acids. V lost 3 bases to trimming and J lost 5 bases, with 11 bases between them. CDR3 coding DNA: TGTGCCACCAGCAGGGATGGGTCTGACAATGAGCAGTTCTTC. It translates to CATSRDGSDNEQFF.

J is TRBJ2-5 and V is TRBV7-6; tentative D call: TRBD2 (7 bases). V was trimmed by 5 bases and J by 0 bases, leaving 25 bases between them. CDR1 and CDR2 from the germline V gene are SGHVS and FNYEAQ. The CDR3 is 19 residues long. The CDR3 is CASSAKIGGGLSYQETQYF. The CDR3 coding sequence is TGTGCCAGCAGCGCGAAGATTGGCGGGGGCCTCTCGTACCAAGAGACCCAGTACTTC.

The CDR3 is CASSNRGYGSNEQFF. CDR3 nucleotide sequence: TGTGCCAGTAGTAACAGGGGGTATGGTAGCAATGAGCAGTTCTTC. V gene TRBV19 combines with J gene TRBJ2-1, with 8 bases identical to TRBD1. The length of the CDR3 is 15 residues. The J segment lost 6 bases and the V segment lost 4 bases, leaving 8 bases of the junction unmatched. CDR1 is LNHDA and CDR2 is SQIVND in the germline V gene (reference sequence).

V and J are TRBV19 and TRBJ1-3; D is possibly TRBD1 (6 bases). CDR3 length equals 14 residues. CDR1 is LNHDA and CDR2 is SQIVND in the germline V gene (reference sequence). Trimming took 7 bases from V and 3 from J, leaving 13 bases between them. The CDR3 region is CASTFTGIGNTIYF. For the CDR3, the DNA is TGTGCCAGTACCTTTACAGGGATTGGAAACACCATATATTTT.

This clone was observed a handful of times. This sequence joins TRBV5-6 and TRBJ2-7, with no clear D. The ends were cut back, 2 bases at V and 5 bases at J, with 8 bases in the middle. CDR1 SGHDT and CDR2 YYEEEE come from the germline V gene. There are 12 residues in the CDR3. CDR3 nucleotide sequence: TGTGCCAGCAGCTTCCTCGCCCACGAGCAGTACTTC. Amino acids: CASSFLAHEQYF.

The chain has TRBV7-9 and TRBJ1-6; D uncertain. Germline-derived CDR1 and CDR2 are SEHNR and FQNEAQ (reference sequence). V was cut by 2 bases and J by 10 bases, with 9 bases left in between. This CDR3 contains 13 residues. For the CDR3, the DNA is TGTGCCAGCAGCTTACCGTCGAGGTCACCCCTCCACTTT. This translates into CASSLPSRSPLHF.

The chain combines TRBV21-1 with TRBJ2-3. TRBV21-1 is tagged as a pseudogene. The CDR3 is 19 residues long. This chain's CDR3 is CASSVPTGYSGPSTDTQYF. The CDR3 DNA follows: TGTGCCAGCAGCGTACCGACAGGGTATAGCGGGCCTAGCACAGATACGCAGTATTTT.

The chain combines TRBV30 with TRBJ1-5; 8 bases align to TRBD1. This CDR3 is 14 amino acids long. Germline V lookup: CDR1 GTSNPN, CDR2 SVGIG (reference sequence). V shed 1 base, J shed 7 bases, and the junction held 6 bases outside the gene matches. CDR3 in DNA: TGTGCCTGGAGTGGAGCAGGGGGCGGACAGCCCCAGCATTTT. The encoded protein is CAWSGAGGGQPQHF.

V is TRBV7-9 and J is TRBJ1-1, with TRBD1 matching 7 bases. J was trimmed by 2 bases and V by 2 bases; bases with no gene match: 2. CDR1 and CDR2 (germline): SEHNR, FQNEAQ (reference sequence). The CDR3 loop spans 14 amino acids. DNA for the CDR3: TGTGCCAGCAGCTTACAGGGGGGAAACACTGAAGCTTTCTTT. As protein: CASSLQGGNTEAFF.

The chain recombines TRBV7-2 with TRBJ1-2; TRBD1 agrees at 8 bases. Germline assignment: CDR1 SGHTA and CDR2 FQGNSA. This CDR3 comprises 14 residues. Trimming cost V 4 bases and J 6 bases; bases outside gene matches: 7. CDR3 region: CASSSGQGINGYTF. CDR3 nucleotides: TGTGCCAGCAGCTCAGGACAGGGAATCAATGGCTACACCTTC. The full variable domain, with the rest looked up from reference TRBV7-2 and TRBJ1-2, is GAGVSQSPSNKVTEKGKDVELRCDPISGHTALYWYRQSLGQGLEFLIYFQGNSAPDKSGLPSDRFSAERTGGSVSTLTIQRTQQEDSAVYLCASSSGQGINGYTFGSGTRLTVV.

V and J are TRBV7-9 and TRBJ1-2, with D hard to call. Per germline, CDR1 SEHNR and CDR2 FQNEAQ (reference sequence). Trimming took off 1 base at V and 1 base at J, with 16 bases between the two ends. The CDR3 spans 17 residues. CDR3 amino acids: CASSLDPAGSYNYGYTF. DNA of the CDR3: TGTGCCAGCAGCTTAGACCCCGCAGGAAGCTATAACTATGGCTACACCTTC. Full variable domain (missing parts from reference TRBV7-9 and TRBJ1-2): DTGVSQNPRHKITKRGQNVTFRCDPISEHNRLYWYRQTLGQGPEFLTYFQNEAQLEKSRLLSDRFSAERPKGSFSTLEIQRTEQGDSAMYLCASSLDPAGSYNYGYTFGSGTRLTVV.

The chain combines TRBV11-2 with TRBJ1-1, with 7 bases aligning to TRBD1. CDR1 and CDR2 from the germline V gene are SGHAT and FQNNGV. This CDR3 contains 13 residues. V trimming: 5 bases; J trimming: 3 bases; junction bases outside the gene matches: 3. The CDR3 sequence is CASSPDRDTEAFF. CDR3 sequence (DNA): TGTGCCAGCAGCCCCGACAGGGACACTGAAGCTTTCTTT.

Only one count was recorded for this clone. The V call is TRBV6-5, the J call TRBJ1-2, with 7 positions matching TRBD1. Germline-derived CDR1 and CDR2 are MNHEY and SVGAGI. V lost 5 bases, J lost 4 bases, and 7 bases stayed unmatched. CDR3 length equals 14 residues. Written as DNA, the CDR3 is TGTGCCAGCAGTAAGGGAGGACAGGCCTATGGCTACACCTTC. Translating it yields CASSKGGQAYGYTF.

This chain uses TRBV7-2 with TRBJ1-2; 7 nucleotides line up with TRBD1. Per the germline V gene, CDR1 is SGHTA and CDR2 is FQGNSA. With 0 bases clipped from V and 8 bases from J, the junction kept 15 bases outside the gene matches. The CDR3 extends over 17 amino acids. CDR3 bases: TGTGCCAGCAGCTTAGCGTGGGGTAGACAGGGAAGAGGCGGCTACACCTTC. Its protein is CASSLAWGRQGRGGYTF. The whole variable domain, remainder taken from reference TRBV7-2 and TRBJ1-2, is GAGVSQSPSNKVTEKGKDVELRCDPISGHTALYWYRQSLGQGLEFLIYFQGNSAPDKSGLPSDRFSAERTGGSVSTLTIQRTQQEDSAVYLCASSLAWGRQGRGGYTFGSGTRLTVV.

The V gene is TRBV7-2, the J gene TRBJ2-7; TRBD1 matches 11 bases. This CDR3 is 15 amino acids long. V was pared by 3 bases and J by 4 bases, with 5 bases of the junction left unmatched. Germline loops: CDR1 SGHTA, CDR2 FQGNSA. The CDR3 DNA follows: TGTGCCAGCAGCTTGGACAGGGGGCGCCCATACGAGCAGTACTTC. This codes for CASSLDRGRPYEQYF.

The genes are TRBV5-1 and TRBJ1-1, with D perhaps matching TRBD1 (5 bases). This CDR3 spans 14 amino acids. The V end lost 3 bases, the J end lost 1 base, and 10 bases lay between the germline ends. CDR1 is SGHRS, CDR2 YFSETQ, per germline. In nucleotides, the CDR3 is TGCGCCAGCAGCTCGGGGACCTGGAACACTGAAGCTTTCTTT. This encodes CASSSGTWNTEAFF.

This chain links TRBV7-2 with TRBJ1-6; D may be TRBD1 (5 bases). The germline V gene has CDR1 SGHTA and CDR2 FQGNSA. This CDR3 has 14 amino acids. V was shortened by 4 bases and J by 9 bases, with 13 bases between the two germline ends. The CDR3 sequence is CASSSDSLGSPLHF. CDR3 nucleotides: TGTGCCAGCAGCTCCGACAGTTTGGGTTCACCCCTCCACTTT.

This clone has just a few counts. The rearrangement joins TRBV5-1 to TRBJ2-7; D is undetermined. V was shortened by 0 bases and J by 3 bases, with 7 bases between the two germline ends. Germline loops: CDR1 SGHRS, CDR2 YFSETQ. The CDR3 loop spans 13 amino acids. Written as DNA, the CDR3 is TGCGCCAGCAGCTTGGATAGTTACTACGAGCAGTACTTC. Translating gives CASSLDSYYEQYF.

V usage is TRBV18 and J usage is TRBJ1-2; TRBD1 agrees at 9 bases. Germline-derived CDR1 and CDR2 are KGHSH and LQKENI. V was pared by 5 bases and J by 4 bases, with 2 bases of the junction left unmatched. The CDR3 sequence is 13 residues long. The CDR3 DNA reads as TGTGCCAGCTCAACGGGACAGGGCTATGGCTACACCTTC. Its protein is CASSTGQGYGYTF. The full variable domain, its missing parts supplied by reference TRBV18 and TRBJ1-2, is NAGVMQNPRHLVRRRGQEARLRCSPMKGHSHVYWYRQLPEEGLKFMVYLQKENIIDESGMPKERFSAEFPKEGPSILRIQQVVRGDSAAYFCASSTGQGYGYTFGSGTRLTVV.

The gene calls are TRBV5-6 and TRBJ2-3; D might be TRBD1 (6 bases). There are 12 residues in the CDR3. Per germline, CDR1 SGHDT and CDR2 YYEEEE. V was trimmed by 0 bases and J by 11 bases, leaving 10 bases between them. Here the CDR3 DNA reads TGTGCCAGCAGCTTGGGTACAGGGATGCAGTATTTT. Translating it yields CASSLGTGMQYF.